These T cell receptor beta chains were read from a single sample in a study of CD8 T cells in ankylosing spondylitis. Each CDR3 protein gets one entry after TCRdb re-called the 5' RACE reads with MiXCR. Among roughly 490,000 distinct CDR3 sequences listed, 5.3% were seen once. The sample was blood, either unsorted or a sorted T cell fraction (not recorded which). Receptor source: a male donor with ankylosing spondylitis. Both conserved end residues are part of each CDR3. Fields, in order: clone size, D gene, V gene, J gene, CDR3 DNA, CDR3 protein. The D gene is left open where the match is weak. The size field is filled for only some rows; it gives once, few, many or a size class.

>many|TRBD1|TRBV7-2|TRBJ2-2
TGTGCCAGCAGCTTAGTCAGGGGGTTGACCGGGGAGCTGTTTTTT
CASSLVRGLTGELFF
>many|TRBD2|TRBV20-1|TRBJ2-7
TGCAGTGCTAGAAGGATTAGCGGGAGTTACGAGCAGTACTTC
CSARRISGSYEQYF
>many|TRBD1|TRBV24-1|TRBJ1-1
TGTGCCACCAGTTCCAGACCGGGACAGGGTCAGAACACTGAAGCTTTCTTT
CATSSRPGQGQNTEAFF
>many|NA|TRBV7-6|TRBJ1-6
TGTGCCAGCAGCTCGATACCGGGTAACGGGAATTCACCCCTCCACTTT
CASSSIPGNGNSPLHF
>many|NA|TRBV5-1|TRBJ2-7
TGCGCCAGCAGCTTGGGGGCGCTACAGGTGAGGGAGCAGTACTTC
CASSLGALQVREQYF
>many|NA|TRBV6-2/TRBV6-3|TRBJ2-7
TGTGCCAGCAGTCGCCCCTCCGTCCACGAGCAGTACTTC
CASSRPSVHEQYF
>many|TRBD2|TRBV20-1|TRBJ2-5
TGCAGTGCTAGACCGGGACTAGCGGGAGAGACCCAGTACTTC
CSARPGLAGETQYF
>many|NA|TRBV20-1|TRBJ1-3
TGCAGTGCTATCGCGGGGTATGGAAACACCATATATTTT
CSAIAGYGNTIYF
>NA|NA|TRBV7-2|TRBJ2-7
TGTGCCAGCACCCTCGCGGCCTCGAGCTCCTACGAGCAGTACTTC
CASTLAASSSYEQYF
>many|TRBD1|TRBV12-3/TRBV12-4|TRBJ1-2
TGTGCCAGCAGTTTAACGGGACAGAGCTATGGCTACACCTTC
CASSLTGQSYGYTF